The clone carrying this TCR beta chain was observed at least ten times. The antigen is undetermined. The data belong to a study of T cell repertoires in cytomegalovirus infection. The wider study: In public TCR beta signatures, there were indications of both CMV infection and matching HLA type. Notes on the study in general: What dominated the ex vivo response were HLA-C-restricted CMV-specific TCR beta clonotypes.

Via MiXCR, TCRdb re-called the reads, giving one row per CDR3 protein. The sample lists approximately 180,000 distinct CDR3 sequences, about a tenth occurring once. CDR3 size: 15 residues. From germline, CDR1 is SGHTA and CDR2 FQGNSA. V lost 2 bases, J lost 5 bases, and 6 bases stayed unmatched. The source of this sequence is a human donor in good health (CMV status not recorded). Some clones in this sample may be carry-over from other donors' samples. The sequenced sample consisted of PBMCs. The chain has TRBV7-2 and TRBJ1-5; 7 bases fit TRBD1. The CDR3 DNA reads TGTGCCAGCAGCTTATCGGGACAGATGGATCAGCCCCAGCATTTT. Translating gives CASSLSGQMDQPQHF.